The rows below give T cell receptor beta chains drawn from one sample of a study of OX40 agonist ivuxolimab in advanced cancers. Method: immunoSEQ multiplex PCR; TCRdb's copy keeps in-frame clones and lacks some. The sample has some 71,000 clones, about 91% seen once; the top ten hold more than 12%. This specimen was CD4+ or CD8+ T cells sorted from blood, taken in a trial of the OX40 agonist ivuxolimab. These receptors were obtained from an adult with an advanced solid tumor such as melanoma, head and neck, liver or kidney cancer. CDR3s include the opening cysteine and the closing phenylalanine or tryptophan. A D gene is named only where the DNA matches it firmly. Not all rows give a size; the values are once, few, many and, for expanded clones, a class.

>few|TRBJ2-7|-|TRBV2
TGTGCCAGCAGAAAAGGAGGGGGCCGGGGGGAGCAGTACTTC
CASRKGGGRGEQYF
>once|TRBJ1-2|-|TRBV30
TGTGCCTGGAGTGTAATGGGGGCAAGGAGCTACACCTTC
CAWSVMGARSYTF
>-|TRBJ2-1|-|TRBV4-3
TGCGCCAGCAGCCAAGTCGGAGGGGATGGTTTCAATGAGCAGTTCTTC
CASSQVGGDGFNEQFF
>-|TRBJ2-7|-|TRBV13
TGTGCCAGCAGCTTAGCACAGGGCTATGTCAACGAGCAGTACTTC
CASSLAQGYVNEQYF
>-|TRBJ2-1|TRBD2|TRBV18
TGTGCCAGCTCACCAAGTTTGGGGGCGTTGGCTAGCGGGAGCTTCTCCTACAATGAGCAGTTCTTC
CASSPSLGALASGSFSYNEQFF
>-|TRBJ2-4|-|TRBV5-4
TGTGCCAGCAGCTTGGTATCAGCGGAGGGGGGGAACATTCAGTACTTC
CASSLVSAEGGNIQYF
>-|TRBJ1-1|-|TRBV19
TGTGCCAGTAGTGTACCGTTAATGAACACTGAAGCTTTCTTT
CASSVPLMNTEAFF
>-|TRBJ2-7|-|TRBV28
TGTGCCAGCACCTCAGGTGTGAGCGAACGCTACGAGCAGTACTTC
CASTSGVSERYEQYF
>-|TRBJ1-4|-|TRBV28
TGTGCCAGCAGCCGCAGGGCGTGGACGGGAAATGAAAAACTGTTTTTT
CASSRRAWTGNEKLFF
>once|TRBJ1-1|-|TRBV28
TGTGCCAGCAGTTTAGACCTGCAGGGCACTGAAGCTTTCTTT
CASSLDLQGTEAFF
>-|TRBJ2-7|-|TRBV4-1
TGCGCCAGCAGCCAAGATCCCCTCGACGAGCAGTACTTC
CASSQDPLDEQYF
>-|TRBJ2-3|-|TRBV7-9
TGTGCCAGCAGCGGTTGGATCACAGATACGCAGTATTTT
CASSGWITDTQYF
>-|TRBJ2-7|TRBD1|TRBV6-6
TGTGCCAGCAGTTACTCGACAGGGGGTACCTACGAGCAGTACTTC
CASSYSTGGTYEQYF
>-|TRBJ2-5|-|TRBV6-1
TGTGCCAGCAGTGAAGAGGGGGGCAGTTCCCAAGAGACCCAGTACTTC
CASSEEGGSSQETQYF
>-|TRBJ2-7|-|TRBV27
TGTGCCAGCAGTTTAACGGGACTCTCAGAGGTTTACGAGCAGTACTTC
CASSLTGLSEVYEQYF
>-|TRBJ2-2|-|TRBV28
TGTGCCAGCAGTTTAAGGGGAGGTACCGGGGAGCTGTTTTTT
CASSLRGGTGELFF
>-|TRBJ2-3|TRBD2|TRBV2
TGTGCCAGCAGTCCTTCCCAGTTTAGCGGGATCACAGATACGCAGTATTTT
CASSPSQFSGITDTQYF
>-|TRBJ1-1|-|TRBV7-6
TGTGCCAGCAGCTACTCCGGGAACACTGAAGCTTTCTTT
CASSYSGNTEAFF
>-|TRBJ1-1|TRBD1|TRBV5-4
TGTGCCAGCAGCCAACTTGGACAGGCGATGAACACTGAAGCTTTCTTT
CASSQLGQAMNTEAFF
>-|TRBJ2-3|-|TRBV5-1
TGCGCCAGCAGCTTGGGATCAGATACGCAGTATTTT
CASSLGSDTQYF
>-|TRBJ2-1|-|TRBV7-8
TGTGCCAGCAGCCCAAGGAACAATGAGCAGTTCTTC
CASSPRNNEQFF
>-|TRBJ2-5|TRBD2|TRBV6-6
TGTGCCAGCAGCTTACTAGCGGGAGGGCCTGAGACCCAGTACTTC
CASSLLAGGPETQYF